The entry that follows covers one TCR beta chain sequence. The data originate from a study of blood T cell repertoires in COVID-19. Across the study: PBMCs, B-cell-depleted T cells, or T cells were the source of the cDNA or gDNA that made up the material.

This CDR3 has 15 residues. Trimming left V 0 bases short and J 4 bases short, with 9 bases between. The germline V gene encodes CDR1 MNHNY and CDR2 SVGAGI (reference sequence). The method was immunoSEQ multiplex PCR; TCRdb's version includes in-frame clones alone and lacks a portion of them. The table lists approximately 300,000 clones, 90% of them singletons. What was sequenced was peripheral blood. The chain uses TRBV6-6 and TRBJ2-2; unclear D gene. This receptor was obtained from a woman aged 25 to 39 with COVID-19, enrolled during active disease. As DNA, the CDR3 is TGTGCCAGCAGTTACTCTGGGCAGCTCACCGGGGAGCTGTTTTTT. It translates to CASSYSGQLTGELFF.